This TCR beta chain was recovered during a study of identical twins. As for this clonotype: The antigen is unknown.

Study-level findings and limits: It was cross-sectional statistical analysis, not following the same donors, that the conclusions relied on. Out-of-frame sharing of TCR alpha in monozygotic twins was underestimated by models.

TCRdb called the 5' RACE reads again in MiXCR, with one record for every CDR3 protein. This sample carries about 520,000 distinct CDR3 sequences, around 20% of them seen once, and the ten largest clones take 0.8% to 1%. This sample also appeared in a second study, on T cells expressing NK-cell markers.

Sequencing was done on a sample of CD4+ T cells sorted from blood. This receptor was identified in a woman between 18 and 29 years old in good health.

This chain's CDR3 is CASSSAGISYEQYF. The CDR3 region has the DNA TGTGCCAGCAGCTCAGCGGGAATCTCCTACGAGCAGTACTTC. V and J are TRBV7-2 and TRBJ2-7; TRBD2 aligns across 7 bases. The CDR3 length is 14 residues. The J segment lost 0 bases and the V segment lost 4 bases, leaving 3 bases of the junction unmatched. Germline V gene sequence: CDR1 SGHTA, CDR2 FQGNSA.